The entry that follows covers one TCR beta chain sequence. This specimen belongs to a study of blood T cells in healthy people across ages. This CDR3 comprises 13 residues. From germline, CDR1 is SGHVS and CDR2 FNYEAQ. Trimming took off 4 bases at V and 12 bases at J, with 15 bases between the two ends. A second about 6 to 11 cycle PCR used barcoded and J-beta primers. A single record per CDR3 protein comes from TCRdb applying MiXCR to the 5' RACE reads. Of some 920,000 distinct CDR3 sequences listed, 45% to 60% are singletons. V is TRBV7-6 and J is TRBJ2-2; no clear D. The receptor was isolated from a woman aged 60-70 years in good health. What was sequenced was blood. The CDR3 region has the DNA TGTGCCAGCAGCTCTCCAAATAGGGCCCAGCTGTTTTTT. It encodes CASSSPNRAQLFF.